Below, 26 T cell receptor beta chains from the same sample are listed, as sequenced in a study of blood T cell repertoires in COVID-19. Here immunoSEQ multiplex PCR was the method, and the copy in TCRdb shows in-frame clones only, minus some. The table has 150,000 to 200,000 clones, 81% seen once. The sample taken for sequencing was peripheral blood. Receptor source: a woman older than 75 with COVID-19, enrolled during active disease.

The chain employs TRBV7-7 and TRBJ1-3; 10 nucleotides align to TRBD1. Germline V gene lookup returns CDR1 SSHAT and CDR2 FNYEAQ (reference sequence). Trimming took 5 bases from V and 3 from J; bases not matched to a gene: 4. This CDR3 contains 15 residues. Written as DNA, the CDR3 is TGTGCCAGCAGCCTGGACAGGGGGATTGGAAACACCATATATTTT. Its translation is CASSLDRGIGNTIYF.

The V call is TRBV7-2, the J call TRBJ2-5; weak D call: TRBD1 (6 bases). The CDR3 is 14 residues long. The germline CDR1 and CDR2 sequences are SGHTA and FQGNSA. V lost 1 base to trimming and J lost 4 bases, with 10 bases between them. CDR3 in DNA: TGTGCCAGCAGCTTAGGGCGGACAGTAGAGACCCAGTACTTC. Translating gives CASSLGRTVETQYF.

V and J are TRBV4-1 and TRBJ2-7; a weak D match, TRBD2 (6 bases). The length of the CDR3 is 13 residues. Germline assignment: CDR1 MGHRA and CDR2 YSYEKL. The V gene lost 0 bases and the J gene lost 7 bases, with 10 bases spanning the gap. The CDR3 nucleotides are TGCGCCAGCAGCCAAGATCGGGGGAGGGAGCAGTACTTC. It encodes CASSQDRGREQYF.

The V call is TRBV10-3, the J call TRBJ2-3, with a possible D match to TRBD2 (6 bases). There are 15 residues in the CDR3. CDR1 and CDR2 (germline): ENHRY, SYGVKD. V lost 3 bases, J lost 5 bases, and 15 bases lay in between. CDR3 sequence (DNA): TGTGCCATCAGTGATCCGGGGAGGTCCGTAGATACGCAGTATTTT. It is translated as CAISDPGRSVDTQYF.

This clone has just one count. The genes are TRBV11-1 and TRBJ2-7; no clear D. Germline V gives CDR1 SGHAT, CDR2 FQDESV (reference sequence). The CDR3 covers 15 residues. With 1 base removed from V and 0 bases from J, the gap between germline ends came to 10 bases. The CDR3 loop reads CASSLDSLLSYEQYF. The DNA for the CDR3 is TGTGCCAGCAGCTTAGATAGTCTCCTCTCCTACGAGCAGTACTTC.

The CDR3 DNA is TGTGCCAGCAGCTATGGGGGGGGAAACGGTCTCTCTGTGTACTTC. Its protein product is CASSYGGGNGLSVYF. The chain links TRBV7-2 to TRBJ2-5, with TRBD2 matching 7 bases. Trimming removed 4 bases from V and 13 bases from J; junction bases left unmatched: 18. The CDR3 totals 15 residues. CDR1 SGHTA and CDR2 FQGNSA come from the germline V gene.

The V and J genes are TRBV4-2 and TRBJ1-2, with 11 bases that match TRBD1. This CDR3 region has 16 residues. The germline gives CDR1 LGHNA, CDR2 YNFKEQ. Losses at the gene ends were 3 bases for V and 5 bases for J; bases not matched to a gene: 8. CDR3 nucleotide sequence: TGTGCCAGCAGCCAGGGTTGGGACAGGGGGGGGTATGGCTACACCTTC. Translation gives CASSQGWDRGGYGYTF.

On this clone itself: The same CDR3 is also encoded by other DNA sequences in this sample. This sequence joins TRBV27 and TRBJ1-6, with 9 bases aligning to TRBD1. Per germline, CDR1 MNHEY and CDR2 SMNVEV (reference sequence). This CDR3 comprises 14 residues. The V segment lost 5 bases and the J segment 7 bases; nucleotides outside the gene matches: 3. The CDR3 loop is CASSLQGANSPLHF. CDR3 DNA sequence: TGTGCCAGCAGTCTACAGGGGGCGAATTCACCCCTCCACTTT.

The chain couples TRBV7-3 to TRBJ2-7, with a weak D call TRBD1 (5 bases). The CDR3 runs 15 residues. The germline V gene encodes CDR1 SGHTA and CDR2 FQGTGA. The V end lost 1 base, the J end lost 2 bases, and 12 bases lay between the germline ends. Written as DNA, the CDR3 is TGTGCCAGCAGCTTAAGTGCAGGGAATGCCTACGAGCAGTACTTC. Its translation: CASSLSAGNAYEQYF. The full variable domain, its missing parts supplied by reference TRBV7-3 and TRBJ2-7, is GAGVSQTPSNKVTEKGKYVELRCDPISGHTALYWYRQSLGQGPEFLIYFQGTGAADDSGLPNDRFFAVRPEGSVSTLKIQRTERGDSAVYLCASSLSAGNAYEQYFGPGTRLTVT.

The chain employs TRBV5-1 and TRBJ2-3, with 8 bases fitting TRBD1. Germline CDR1 and CDR2: SGHRS and YFSETQ. Losses at the gene ends were 0 bases for V and 6 bases for J; bases not matched to a gene: 12. CDR3 length equals 17 residues. This CDR3 reads CASSLVLGDRISDTQYF. For the CDR3, the DNA is TGCGCCAGCAGCTTGGTTCTCGGGGACAGGATAAGCGATACGCAGTATTTT.

The rearrangement joins TRBV6-5 to TRBJ1-1; D possibly corresponds to TRBD1 (6 bases). The CDR3 has 12 amino acids. Germline V lookup: CDR1 MNHEY, CDR2 SVGAGI. V was trimmed by 6 bases and J by 5 bases, leaving 10 bases between them. CDR3 residues: CASRQGRTEAFF. Here the CDR3 DNA reads TGTGCCAGCAGACAGGGCAGGACTGAAGCTTTCTTT.

The CDR3 bases are TGTGCCAGCAGCTTAGGATGGCACGAGCAGTACTTC. Encoded protein: CASSLGWHEQYF. This sequence joins TRBV13 and TRBJ2-7; D ambiguous. Looked up from germline, CDR1 is PRHDT and CDR2 is FYEKMQ (reference sequence). CDR3 length equals 12 residues. Trimming took off 0 bases at V and 5 bases at J, with 5 bases between the two ends.

The rearrangement uses TRBV19 and TRBJ2-7; D is possibly TRBD1 (6 bases). The CDR3 loop spans 15 amino acids. Between the trimmed V and J ends, which lost 3 bases and 7 bases, there was a span of 19 bases. Germline V gene sequence: CDR1 LNHDA, CDR2 SQIVND (reference sequence). DNA of the CDR3: TGTGCCAGTAGTATTGGTTGGGACATGAGTGGAGAGCAGTACTTC. Its protein is CASSIGWDMSGEQYF.

This clone is a singleton in its sample. V and J are TRBV7-9 and TRBJ1-4; TRBD1 might be the D (6 bases). Per the germline V gene, CDR1 is SEHNR and CDR2 is FQNEAQ (reference sequence). This CDR3 is 14 amino acids long. V dropped 5 bases and J dropped 8 bases, with 15 bases sitting between them. CDR3 DNA sequence: TGTGCCAGCAGCGGACAGTCTGTAGGGGAAAAACTGTTTTTT. Amino acids: CASSGQSVGEKLFF.

The genes are TRBV5-1 and TRBJ2-2, with 7 positions matching TRBD1. V was pared by 3 bases and J by 2 bases, with 4 bases of the junction left unmatched. Germline-derived CDR1 and CDR2 are SGHRS and YFSETQ. The CDR3 length is 15 residues. For the CDR3, the DNA is TGCGCCAGCAGCTCAGGGACAGCTAACACCGGGGAGCTGTTTTTT. Its protein is CASSSGTANTGELFF. Combining the CDR3 with reference TRBV5-1 and TRBJ2-2 gives the whole variable domain KAGVTQTPRYLIKTRGQQVTLSCSPISGHRSVSWYQQTPGQGLQFLFEYFSETQRNKGNFPGRFSGRQFSNSRSEMNVSTLELGDSALYLCASSSGTANTGELFFGEGSRLTVL.

CDR3 nucleotide sequence: TGCGCCAGCAGTGCCCGCGGGACTAGCGGGGGGCGCACAGATACGCAGTATTTT. As protein: CASSARGTSGGRTDTQYF. The rearrangement joins TRBV10-2 to TRBJ2-3, with TRBD2 identical over 15 bases. CDR3 length equals 18 residues. CDR1 and CDR2 from the germline V gene are WSHSY and SAAADI. Unmatched junction bases numbered 6, after V lost 4 bases and J lost 1 base.

The chain couples TRBV9 to TRBJ2-2; 9 bases are a match to TRBD2. V shed 3 bases and J 5 bases; nucleotides not matched to a gene: 8. Germline CDR1 SGDLS, CDR2 YYNGEE. This CDR3 contains 16 residues. The CDR3 DNA follows: TGTGCCAGCAGCGACCCCGGGCGGGGGGGGACCGGGGAGCTGTTTTTT. It encodes CASSDPGRGGTGELFF.

This clone came up a few times. The chain has TRBV28 and TRBJ1-5, with a weak D call TRBD1 (5 bases). Germline V gene sequence: CDR1 MDHEN, CDR2 SYDVKM. V was clipped by 6 bases and J by 7 bases, with 22 bases between them. This CDR3 is built from 16 residues. CDR3 in DNA: TGTGCCAGCAGCGTTGCGTTGCCCCAGGGTTGGCAGCCCCAGCATTTT. Translated: CASSVALPQGWQPQHF.

The J gene is TRBJ1-2, the V gene TRBV2; no firm D call. Germline V lookup: CDR1 SNHLY, CDR2 FYNNEI. The CDR3 consists of 12 residues. Trimming removed 3 bases at V and 4 bases at J, with 6 bases between. This chain's CDR3 is CASSEEVYGYTF. CDR3 in DNA: TGTGCCAGCAGTGAGGAGGTCTATGGCTACACCTTC.

The rearrangement joins TRBV4-1 to TRBJ1-2, with a possible D match to TRBD1 (6 bases). This CDR3 has 15 residues. Between the trimmed V and J ends, which lost 0 bases and 8 bases, there was a span of 16 bases. CDR1 is MGHRA, CDR2 YSYEKL, per germline. For the CDR3, the DNA is TGCGCCAGCAGCCAAGATGAGGGGGGGGCTGGCGGCTACACCTTC. Amino acids: CASSQDEGGAGGYTF.

This clone showed up many times. The CDR3 loop reads CASSQSGGEPLAKNIQYF. In DNA, the CDR3 is TGTGCCAGCAGCCAAAGCGGGGGGGAACCATTAGCCAAAAACATTCAGTACTTC. The chain is built from TRBV6-2 or TRBV6-3 and TRBJ2-4; TRBD2 matches 10 bases. Germline-derived CDR1 and CDR2 are MNHEY and SVGEGT. V lost 6 bases and J lost 0; bases outside the gene matches: 11. The CDR3 spans 18 residues.

This clone was seen a few times. This chain links TRBV27 with TRBJ1-5; D not resolved. Germline V gives CDR1 MNHEY, CDR2 SMNVEV (reference sequence). The V gene lost 1 base and the J gene lost 5 bases, with 12 bases spanning the gap. The CDR3 length is 15 residues. CDR3 sequence: CASSLFSGDDQPQHF. CDR3 coding DNA: TGTGCCAGCAGTTTATTTTCTGGAGACGATCAGCCCCAGCATTTT.

The chain carries TRBV6-4 and TRBJ2-7, with 8 bases identical to TRBD1. J was trimmed by 5 bases and V by 3 bases; bases with no gene match: 21. Germline loops: CDR1 MRHNA, CDR2 SNTAGT. The CDR3 has 19 amino acids. The CDR3 region has the DNA TGTGCCAGCAGTGATGTGCTATCCTCGGGGGCAGGGGGCGAGGACGAGCAGTACTTC. Its protein product is CASSDVLSSGAGGEDEQYF.

Remarks on this clone: The junction shows a germline mismatch at one end, possibly a read error. This chain uses TRBV7-7 with TRBJ2-7, with D tentatively TRBD1 (5 bases). CDR3 length: 13 residues. Germline V lookup: CDR1 SSHAT, CDR2 FNYEAQ (reference sequence). This chain's CDR3 is CASSLVRGHEQYF. The CDR3 DNA sequence: TGTGCTAGCAGCTTAGTAAGGGGTCACGAGCAGTACTTC.

The chain carries TRBV18 and TRBJ1-1; 7 nucleotides match TRBD1. V was clipped by 6 bases and J by 3 bases; unmatched bases: 7. The V gene's germline CDR1 is KGHSH and CDR2 LQKENI. The CDR3 extends over 14 amino acids. This CDR3 is CASSPNRGDTEAFF. CDR3 nucleotides: TGTGCCAGCTCCCCTAACAGGGGAGACACTGAAGCTTTCTTT.

V gene TRBV7-9 combines with J gene TRBJ1-5; TRBD1 agrees at 7 bases. Germline CDR1 reads SEHNR; CDR2 reads FQNEAQ (reference sequence). There are 14 residues in the CDR3. Trimming at V came to 5 bases and at J to 3 bases, leaving 4 bases not matched to a gene. The CDR3 reads CASSTQGNNQPQHF. Here the CDR3 DNA reads TGTGCCAGCAGCACACAGGGGAACAATCAGCCCCAGCATTTT.